A single sample gave rise to the 19 T cell receptor beta chains below, sequenced in a study of CD8 T cells in Susac syndrome. Random hexamers primed reverse transcription of roughly 0.5 to 1 ug RNA. TCRdb analysed the immunoSEQ multiplex PCR reads with MiXCR anew, one entry per CDR3 protein. The repertoire holds 85,000 to 95,000 distinct CDR3 sequences, with 85% to 95% as singletons. Sequencing was performed on CD4+ T cells from PBMCs. All receptors come from a human donor with Susac syndrome.

The chain couples TRBV15 to TRBJ2-1; possibly TRBD2 for D (5 bases). V was trimmed by 2 bases and J by 1 base, leaving 12 bases between them. The CDR3 has 16 amino acids. Germline CDR1 and CDR2: LNHNV and YYDKDF (reference sequence). The CDR3 spells CATSRLRTVSYNEQFF. In nucleotides, the CDR3 is TGTGCCACCAGCAGACTTAGGACTGTTTCCTACAATGAGCAGTTCTTC.

CDR3 in amino acids: CASPSPNSPLHF. CDR3 nucleotides: TGTGCCAGCCCATCCCCGAATTCACCCCTCCACTTT. The chain employs TRBV28 and TRBJ1-6; D call uncertain. Trimming cost V 8 bases and J 7 bases, with 9 bases left between them. CDR3 length: 12 amino acids. In germline, CDR1 is MDHEN, CDR2 SYDVKM.

The V gene is TRBV9, the J gene TRBJ2-7; possible D gene TRBD2, 6 bases. Trimming left V 4 bases short and J 5 bases short, with 13 bases between. The CDR3 is 13 amino acids. CDR1 and CDR2 from the germline V gene are SGDLS and YYNGEE. CDR3: CASSLGGADEQYF. The CDR3 DNA is TGTGCCAGCAGCCTTGGAGGGGCCGACGAGCAGTACTTC. Together with reference TRBV9 and TRBJ2-7, the CDR3 gives the full variable domain: DSGVTQTPKHLITATGQRVTLRCSPRSGDLSVYWYQQSLDQGLQFLIQYYNGEERAKGNILERFSAQQFPDLHSELNLSSLELGDSALYFCASSLGGADEQYFGPGTRLTVT.

This rearrangement joins TRBV10-1 to TRBJ1-1; D is unresolved. This CDR3 region has 13 residues. V lost 4 bases and J 5 bases, leaving 11 bases between the germline ends. CDR1 WNHNN and CDR2 SYGVQD come from the germline V gene (reference sequence). CDR3 DNA: TGCGCCAGCAGTGCCCTGGGAAGAACTGAAGCTTTCTTT. Protein product: CASSALGRTEAFF.

This sequence joins TRBV7-9 and TRBJ2-7, with D unclear. The V and J ends lost 0 bases and 6 bases respectively, with 6 bases between them. Looked up from germline, CDR1 is SEHNR and CDR2 is FQNEAQ (reference sequence). The CDR3 contains 12 residues. The CDR3 sequence is CASSLARGEQYF. CDR3 sequence (DNA): TGTGCCAGCAGCTTAGCGCGAGGCGAGCAGTACTTC. The whole variable domain, remainder taken from reference TRBV7-9 and TRBJ2-7, is DTGVSQNPRHKITKRGQNVTFRCDPISEHNRLYWYRQTLGQGPEFLTYFQNEAQLEKSRLLSDRFSAERPKGSFSTLEIQRTEQGDSAMYLCASSLARGEQYFGPGTRLTVT.

The chain joins TRBV6-1 to TRBJ2-7; D not resolved. Per the germline V gene, CDR1 is MNHNS and CDR2 is SASEGT. Trimming removed 1 base from V and 3 bases from J, with 19 bases in between. CDR3 length: 17 residues. In DNA form, the CDR3 reads TGTGCCAGCAGTGAAGGCTTAAGCCCCCTCAACCTCTACGAGCAGTACTTC. This codes for CASSEGLSPLNLYEQYF.

CDR3 region: CASSPSGNTEAFF. DNA of the CDR3: TGCGCCAGCAGTCCTTCGGGGAACACTGAAGCTTTCTTT. J is TRBJ1-1 and V is TRBV5-1, with D hard to call. CDR3 size: 13 residues. CDR1 and CDR2 from the germline V gene are SGHRS and YFSETQ. Trimming removed 5 bases at V and 1 base at J, with 9 bases between.

The chain carries TRBV20-1 and TRBJ2-7; perhaps TRBD1 as D (6 bases). This CDR3 is built from 15 residues. The V end was cut by 0 bases, the J end by 0 bases, with 12 bases between. Germline V lookup: CDR1 DFQATT, CDR2 SNEGSKA (reference sequence). The CDR3 loop is CSARDRGRSSYEQYF. CDR3 coding DNA: TGCAGTGCTAGAGACAGGGGAAGGAGCTCCTACGAGCAGTACTTC.

This chain links TRBV20-1 with TRBJ1-6; D is unresolved. The germline CDR1 and CDR2 sequences are DFQATT and SNEGSKA (reference sequence). The ends were cut back, 6 bases at V and 7 bases at J, with 22 bases in the middle. There are 16 residues in the CDR3. The CDR3 sequence is CSAPLSGNRHNSPLHF. As DNA, the CDR3 is TGCAGTGCCCCCCTATCGGGGAATCGCCACAATTCACCCCTCCACTTT.

The CDR3 loop reads CAWSSQETQYF. Here the CDR3 DNA reads TGTGCCTGGAGTTCGCAAGAGACCCAGTACTTC. The chain is built from TRBV30 and TRBJ2-5; D ambiguous. CDR3 length: 11 amino acids. Trimming shortened V by 2 bases and J by 2 bases, and 3 bases separated the two germline ends. Germline CDR1 reads GTSNPN; CDR2 reads SVGIG (reference sequence). Combining the CDR3 with reference TRBV30 and TRBJ2-5 gives the whole variable domain SQTIHQWPATLVQPVGSPLSLECTVEGTSNPNLYWYRQAAGRGLQLLFYSVGIGQISSEVPQNLSASRPQDRQFILSSKKLLLSDSGFYLCAWSSQETQYFGPGTRLLVL.

The chain has TRBV7-3 and TRBJ2-7; 11 nucleotides line up with TRBD1. The germline V gene encodes CDR1 SGHTA and CDR2 FQGTGA. V gave up 8 bases and J gave up 5 bases; unmatched junction bases: 5. CDR3 length: 13 amino acids. The CDR3 region is CASGGQGGDEQYF. CDR3 DNA: TGTGCCAGCGGGGGACAGGGGGGTGACGAGCAGTACTTC.

The genes are TRBV29-1 and TRBJ2-1; a possible D gene is TRBD2 (7 bases). V lost 3 bases, J lost 6 bases, and 12 bases lay in between. The CDR3 is made up of 13 amino acids. Per germline, CDR1 SQVTM and CDR2 ANQGSEA. CDR3 amino acids: CSVDRGGRNEQFF. The CDR3 coding sequence is TGCAGCGTTGATAGGGGGGGGCGCAATGAGCAGTTCTTC.

V gene TRBV5-1 combines with J gene TRBJ2-1, with 9 bases that match TRBD2. V lost 1 base, J lost 3 bases, and 2 bases stayed unmatched. CDR3 size: 15 residues. Germline CDR1 is SGHRS and CDR2 is YFSETQ. The CDR3 DNA reads TGCGCCAGCAGCTTGCAGCGGGGGGACTACAATGAGCAGTTCTTC. Translating it yields CASSLQRGDYNEQFF.

The rearrangement joins TRBV25-1 to TRBJ1-2, with D hard to call. This CDR3 is 11 amino acids long. From germline, CDR1 is MGHDK and CDR2 SYGVNS. V dropped 3 bases and J dropped 8 bases, with 7 bases sitting between them. The CDR3 region has the DNA TGTGCCAGCAGTGACTGGAGGGGCTACACCTTC. Residues: CASSDWRGYTF.

This clonotype occurred a few times. The chain is built from TRBV29-1 and TRBJ2-6; tentative D call: TRBD1 (6 bases). This CDR3 has 14 residues. Germline V gives CDR1 SQVTM, CDR2 ANQGSEA. Trimming left V 4 bases short and J 0 bases short, with 7 bases between. The CDR3 DNA follows: TGCAGCGTTGGGGGGCTCTCTGGGGCCAACGTCCTGACTTTC. Amino acid sequence: CSVGGLSGANVLTF.

The gene calls are TRBV29-1 and TRBJ1-2, with D perhaps matching TRBD1 (5 bases). V was trimmed by 6 bases and J by 4 bases, leaving 18 bases between them. CDR1 and CDR2 from the germline V gene are SQVTM and ANQGSEA. There are 14 residues in the CDR3. The DNA of the CDR3 is TGCAGCGTCCGTCCCGCAGGGATGAGCTATGGCTACACCTTC. Its translation is CSVRPAGMSYGYTF.

The chain combines TRBV2 with TRBJ2-5, with D hard to call. This CDR3 is built from 11 residues. V was shortened by 9 bases and J by 7 bases, with 12 bases between the two germline ends. Germline loops: CDR1 SNHLY, CDR2 FYNNEI. CDR3 nucleotides: TGTGCCAGGACTGAGTGGGGGACCCAGTACTTC. It codes for CARTEWGTQYF.

The table lists this clonotype with a count of one. The chain combines TRBV30 with TRBJ2-5, with D tentatively TRBD1 (5 bases). Germline CDR1 is GTSNPN and CDR2 is SVGIG (reference sequence). There are 14 residues in the CDR3. Trimming took off 5 bases at V and 1 base at J, with 14 bases between the two ends. This CDR3 reads CAWETGRSQETQYF. In nucleotides, the CDR3 is TGTGCCTGGGAAACAGGACGGAGCCAAGAGACCCAGTACTTC.

The genes are TRBV9 and TRBJ2-3; D might be TRBD2 (6 bases). Looked up from germline, CDR1 is SGDLS and CDR2 is YYNGEE. This CDR3 contains 14 residues. Trimming shortened V by 4 bases and J by 4 bases, and 13 bases separated the two germline ends. CDR3 loop: CASSPRTIPDTQYF. CDR3 bases: TGTGCCAGCAGCCCTCGGACTATTCCAGATACGCAGTATTTT.